This T cell receptor beta chain was observed in a study of shared clonotypes between healthy human individuals. Germline loops: CDR1 SGHVS, CDR2 FQNEAQ. With 5 bases removed from V and 0 bases from J, the gap between germline ends came to 15 bases. This CDR3 contains 16 residues. Produced via immunoSEQ multiplex PCR; TCRdb's table is partial and in-frame only. The sample shows more than 550,000 clones, under 95% of them seen only once. The naive CD8 subset, CD45RO-negative cells positively selected for CCR7, excluded terminally differentiated effector memory CD45RA+ cells. About this clone itself: Antigen unknown.

Study observations and caveats: Estimated richness values were generally larger in naive subsets than in memory subsets.

V is TRBV7-8 and J is TRBJ2-3, with D perhaps matching TRBD2 (6 bases). Sequenced: naive CD8+ T cells sorted from blood. The source of this sequence is a man aged 25-45 years in good health. The CDR3 here is CASSALPSGSTDTQYF. The CDR3 region has the DNA TGTGCCAGCAGCGCCTTACCCAGCGGGAGCACAGATACGCAGTATTTT.